This T cell receptor (beta chain) was sequenced for a study of blood T cells in healthy people across ages. Next came a second PCR, run for roughly 7 to 12 cycles, which used a sample-barcoded 5' primer along with a J-beta primer mix. TCRdb ran MiXCR on the 5' RACE reads and lists one entry per CDR3 protein. The top ten clones hold 13% of a sample with 650,000 or so distinct CDR3 sequences, 52% of them seen once. Individuals who donated were healthy Caucasians from Russia aged roughly 6 to 95. The authors drew approximately 10 milliliters of peripheral blood from each donor. Unmatched junction bases numbered 3, after V lost 4 bases and J lost 0 bases. Germline CDR1 reads MNHNS; CDR2 reads SASEGT. This CDR3 comprises 15 residues.

The chain combines TRBV6-1 with TRBJ2-1, with 7 nucleotides matching TRBD2. Material: blood. This TCR derives from a woman aged 80 or over in good health. CDR3 amino acids: CASSVTSASYNEQFF. The CDR3 nucleotides are TGTGCCAGCAGTGTTACTAGCGCCTCCTACAATGAGCAGTTCTTC.